A selection of T cell receptor beta chains follows, all from one sample in a study of metastatic and nonmetastatic thyroid tumors. TCRdb re-analyzed the PCR reads through MiXCR. The sample shows approximately 25,000 clones, 13% of them seen only once. The sequenced sample consisted of blood. The receptors shown here come from a female donor with papillary thyroid cancer or a benign thyroid nodule (not recorded which). Some clones in this sample may be carry-over from other donors' samples. Each CDR3 is given with its conserved first and last residue. The D gene is left open where the match is weak. Clone size is given as once, few or many counts, or a class when the clone is expanded.

>TRBV3-1|TRBJ1-3|.|12|many
CASSRGGNTIYF
TGTGCCAGCAGCCGCGGAGGAAACACCATATATTTT
>TRBV4-1|TRBJ2-4|.|16|many
CASSRPGDGVKNIQYF
TGCGCCAGCAGCCGACCAGGGGACGGGGTCAAAAACATTCAGTACTTC
>TRBV28|TRBJ1-4|TRBD1|16|many
CASSGGDRATREKLFF
TGTGCCAGCAGTGGGGGTGACAGGGCGACAAGAGAAAAACTGTTTTTT
>TRBV7-8|TRBJ1-5|.|12|many
CASSDGTLPQHF
TGTGCCAGCAGCGACGGGACACTGCCCCAGCATTTT
>TRBV5-1|TRBJ2-1|.|13|many
CASSWGSRNEQFF
TGCGCCAGCAGCTGGGGGAGTCGCAATGAGCAGTTCTTC
>TRBV12-3/TRBV12-4|TRBJ2-2|.|16|few
CASSLLGGPRTGELFF
TGTGCCAGCAGTTTACTGGGCGGGCCGAGGACCGGGGAGCTGTTTTTT
>TRBV5-1|TRBJ2-7|.|17|many
CASSLTTGGTGSYEQYF
TGCGCCAGCAGCTTGACAACGGGTGGCACAGGGTCCTACGAGCAGTACTTC
>TRBV20-1|TRBJ2-7|TRBD2|17|many
CSARKRGLAGEVNEQYF
TGCAGTGCTAGAAAAAGGGGGCTAGCGGGAGAGGTAAACGAGCAGTACTTC
>TRBV11-3|TRBJ2-7|TRBD1|15|many
CASSLGQGVSYEQYF
TGTGCCAGCAGCTTAGGACAGGGGGTCTCCTACGAGCAGTACTTC
>TRBV30|TRBJ2-3|TRBD2|15|many
CAWSGRYPSTDTQYF
TGTGCCTGGAGCGGGAGGTATCCTAGCACAGATACGCAGTATTTT
>TRBV28|TRBJ1-1|.|15|few
CASSPQETMNTEAFF
TGTGCCAGCAGCCCCCAGGAAACCATGAACACTGAAGCTTTCTTT
>TRBV2|TRBJ1-2|TRBD1|16|many
CASSSAGTGIERGYTF
TGTGCCAGCAGTTCAGCCGGGACAGGTATAGAGAGGGGCTACACCTTC
>TRBV20-1|TRBJ1-1|.|14|many
CSAPGPLGVSEAFF
TGCAGTGCGCCGGGACCTCTTGGTGTGAGTGAAGCTTTCTTT
>TRBV11-2|TRBJ2-3|.|15|many
CASSLVGGDGDTQYF
TGTGCCAGCAGCTTAGTGGGCGGGGATGGAGATACGCAGTATTTT